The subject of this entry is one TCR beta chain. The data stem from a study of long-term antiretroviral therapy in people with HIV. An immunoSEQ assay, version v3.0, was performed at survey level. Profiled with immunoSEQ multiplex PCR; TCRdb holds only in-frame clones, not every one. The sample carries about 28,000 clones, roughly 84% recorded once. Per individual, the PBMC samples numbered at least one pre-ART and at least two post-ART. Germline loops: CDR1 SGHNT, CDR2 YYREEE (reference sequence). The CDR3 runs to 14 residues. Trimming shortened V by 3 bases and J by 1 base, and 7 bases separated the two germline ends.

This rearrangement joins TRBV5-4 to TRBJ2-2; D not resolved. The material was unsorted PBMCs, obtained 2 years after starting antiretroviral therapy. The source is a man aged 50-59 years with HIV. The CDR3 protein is CASSSTQNTGELFF. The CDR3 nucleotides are TGTGCCAGCAGCTCAACCCAGAACACCGGGGAGCTGTTTTTT.